Listed here are 25 T cell receptor beta chains from one sample, sequenced in a study of T cell responses to AZD1222 COVID-19 vaccine. Some clones are missing from TCRdb's copy, which holds only in-frame ones; the method was immunoSEQ multiplex PCR. The sample lists some 150,000 clones; 85% to 90% were seen once. The sample was peripheral blood, taken on day 0 of AZD1222 vaccination. The origin of the receptors is an adult in good health.

This clone was detected only once. Other DNA sequences in the same sample also yield this CDR3. The chain couples TRBV3-1 (or the pseudogene TRBV3-2) to TRBJ1-6; TRBD1 matches 9 bases. Trimming at V came to 4 bases and at J to 7 bases, leaving 2 bases not matched to a gene. This CDR3 is 14 amino acids long. CDR1 LGHDT and CDR2 YNNKEL come from the germline V gene (reference sequence). CDR3 amino acids: CASSPGQGNSPLHF. In nucleotides, the CDR3 is TGTGCCAGCAGCCCGGGACAGGGCAATTCACCCCTCCACTTT.

This clone was seen more than once but under ten times. The germline gene is not matched at one end of the junction; a read error may be the cause. The genes are TRBV2 and TRBJ1-4, with D possibly TRBD1 on 5 matching bases. The CDR3 sequence is 16 residues long. Germline CDR1 reads SNHLY; CDR2 reads FYNNEI. This CDR3 reads CASTNSGAGYNVKLFF. CDR3 DNA sequence: TGTGCCAGCACCAATTCCGGGGCAGGTTATAATGTAAAACTGTTTTTT.

V and J are TRBV29-1 and TRBJ1-5; D remains ambiguous. Germline V lookup: CDR1 SQVTM, CDR2 ANQGSEA. The ends were cut back, 5 bases at V and 4 bases at J, with 12 bases in the middle. The CDR3 is 13 residues long. CDR3 residues: CSVRVQVNQPQHF. The CDR3 DNA is TGCAGCGTTAGGGTCCAAGTAAATCAGCCCCAGCATTTT.

The chain recombines TRBV11-2 with TRBJ2-7, with 8 positions matching TRBD2. The CDR3 length is 13 residues. Trimming removed 6 bases from V and 3 bases from J; junction bases left unmatched: 4. CDR1 SGHAT and CDR2 FQNNGV come from the germline V gene. CDR3 sequence reads: CASRTSGSYEQYF. The DNA for the CDR3 is TGTGCCAGCAGGACAAGCGGGAGCTACGAGCAGTACTTC.

The chain has TRBV6-5 and TRBJ2-1, with 10 positions matching TRBD2. From germline, CDR1 is MNHEY and CDR2 SVGAGI. With V trimmed by 6 bases and J by 7 bases, 9 bases remained unmatched. This CDR3 has 15 residues. CDR3 coding DNA: TGTGCCAGCAGCCGGCTAGCGGGAGCCAGTAATGAGCAGTTCTTC. Translating gives CASSRLAGASNEQFF.

With regard to this clone: Germline and junction disagree at one end, which may indicate a read error. The chain links TRBV7-2 to TRBJ1-6; D uncertain. The germline CDR1 and CDR2 sequences are SGHTA and FQGNSA. The length of the CDR3 is 14 residues. The CDR3 protein is CASSLDNYYSPLHF. The CDR3 nucleotides are TGTGCCAGCAGCTTAGACAACTATTATTCACCCCTCCACTTT.

The chain uses TRBV4-2 and TRBJ2-2; D might be TRBD2 (5 bases). This CDR3 is 17 amino acids long. The V and J ends lost 1 base and 3 bases respectively, with 15 bases between them. Germline CDR1 reads LGHNA; CDR2 reads YNFKEQ. CDR3 bases: TGTGCCAGCAGCCAAGTTAGGAGCGGAGGCTACACCGGGGAGCTGTTTTTT. Residues: CASSQVRSGGYTGELFF.

Written as DNA, the CDR3 is TGCGCCAGCAGCCAGGGGGATTATGGCTACACCTTC. Protein: CASSQGDYGYTF. The chain couples TRBV5-1 to TRBJ1-2; 7 bases align to TRBD1. Looked up from germline, CDR1 is SGHRS and CDR2 is YFSETQ. This CDR3 has 12 residues. V lost 4 bases to trimming and J lost 5 bases; unmatched junction nucleotides: 2.

This clone was detected only once. This CDR3 reads CASSLGRDNYGYTF. The CDR3 nucleotides are TGTGCCAGCAGTCTCGGAAGGGATAACTATGGCTACACCTTC. This chain joins TRBV27 and TRBJ1-2, with D uncertain. Germline V gives CDR1 MNHEY, CDR2 SMNVEV (reference sequence). This CDR3 comprises 14 residues. V was trimmed by 5 bases and J by 1 base, leaving 11 bases between them.

The rearrangement uses TRBV18 and TRBJ1-1; D is unresolved. V lost 0 bases, J lost 0 bases, and 8 bases lay in between. Germline CDR1 and CDR2: KGHSH and LQKENI. The CDR3 extends over 15 amino acids. The CDR3 DNA reads as TGTGCCAGCTCACCACCCCAACAGTTGAACACTGAAGCTTTCTTT. Its translation is CASSPPQQLNTEAFF.

The chain combines TRBV15 with TRBJ2-2, with D tentatively TRBD1 (5 bases). From germline, CDR1 is LNHNV and CDR2 YYDKDF (reference sequence). Trimming removed 7 bases at V and 2 bases at J, with 14 bases between. The CDR3 contains 15 residues. Here the CDR3 reads CATINQGGNTGELFF. In nucleotides, the CDR3 is TGTGCCACCATCAATCAGGGTGGCAACACCGGGGAGCTGTTTTTT.

The V call is TRBV6-6, the J call TRBJ2-2; 13 nucleotides line up with TRBD2. Germline V CDR1 and CDR2: MNHNY, SVGAGI (reference sequence). This CDR3 has 15 residues. J gave up 6 bases and V 6 bases, and 4 bases lay outside the gene matches. CDR3 bases: TGTGCCAGCAGGGTTACTAGCGGGGGGGCCGGGGAGCTGTTTTTT. Protein: CASRVTSGGAGELFF.

Only one count was recorded for this clone. V usage is TRBV9 and J usage is TRBJ1-2; tentatively, D is TRBD1 (6 bases). The CDR3 contains 14 residues. Trimming left V 4 bases short and J 7 bases short, with 17 bases between. The germline gives CDR1 SGDLS, CDR2 YYNGEE. The CDR3 DNA sequence: TGTGCCAGCAGCAAACGGGAGGTACAGGGTGGCTACACCTTC. This gives the protein CASSKREVQGGYTF.

The chain joins TRBV11-2 to TRBJ1-4; D gene ambiguous. The CDR3 consists of 16 residues. CDR1 is SGHAT and CDR2 is FQNNGV in the germline V gene. V lost 2 bases to trimming and J lost 4 bases, with 14 bases between them. CDR3 sequence reads: CASSLNPHGVNEKLFF. The CDR3 DNA reads TGTGCCAGCAGCTTAAATCCCCATGGGGTTAATGAAAAACTGTTTTTT.

J is TRBJ2-7 and V is TRBV2; 8 positions match TRBD1. In germline, CDR1 is SNHLY, CDR2 FYNNEI. V lost 7 bases to trimming and J lost 0 bases; unmatched junction nucleotides: 8. This CDR3 contains 15 residues. CDR3 residues: CASKTGQGASYEQYF. The CDR3 DNA is TGTGCCAGCAAAACGGGGCAGGGGGCCTCCTACGAGCAGTACTTC.

The chain carries TRBV5-5 and TRBJ2-1; 9 bases are a match to TRBD2. The germline V gene has CDR1 SGHKS and CDR2 YYEKEE (reference sequence). The CDR3 has 18 residues. Trimming took 1 base from V and 7 from J; bases not matched to a gene: 15. As DNA, the CDR3 is TGTGCCAGCAGCTTGTTCCAGGGTAGCGGGAGCATACAGAATGAGCAGTTCTTC. It yields the protein CASSLFQGSGSIQNEQFF.

V is TRBV6-5 and J is TRBJ1-6; a possible D gene is TRBD1 (5 bases). The CDR3 consists of 13 residues. Germline values: CDR1 MNHEY, CDR2 SVGAGI. V dropped 5 bases and J dropped 11 bases, with 13 bases sitting between them. The CDR3 DNA reads as TGTGCCAGCAGTCAGAGACAGCATCCACCCCTCCACTTT. It is translated as CASSQRQHPPLHF.

The chain joins TRBV28 to TRBJ2-3; perhaps TRBD2 as D (6 bases). Germline CDR1 and CDR2: MDHEN and SYDVKM. V was pared by 3 bases and J by 3 bases, with 13 bases between. The length of the CDR3 is 15 residues. The CDR3 nucleotides are TGTGCCAGCAGTTTCGCACTAGCTGGGACAGATACGCAGTATTTT. Translated, it gives CASSFALAGTDTQYF.

V gene TRBV6-5 combines with J gene TRBJ1-5; tentatively, D is TRBD1 (6 bases). There are 14 residues in the CDR3. With 7 bases removed from V and 8 bases from J, the gap between germline ends came to 18 bases. Germline V CDR1 and CDR2: MNHEY, SVGAGI. This chain's CDR3 is CASNALARTEPQHF. CDR3 DNA: TGTGCCAGCAATGCGTTAGCCAGGACAGAGCCCCAGCATTTT.

The chain has TRBV28 and TRBJ1-1; possible D gene TRBD1, 5 bases. CDR3 length equals 15 residues. Per germline, CDR1 MDHEN and CDR2 SYDVKM. Trimming pared 5 bases from V and 4 bases from J, leaving 17 bases between. The CDR3 loop is CASSPPQGSGTEAFF. The CDR3 DNA follows: TGTGCCAGCAGTCCCCCCCAGGGCTCGGGCACTGAAGCTTTCTTT.

The gene calls are TRBV25-1 and TRBJ2-3; no firm D call. The CDR3 is made up of 15 amino acids. CDR1 and CDR2 from the germline V gene are MGHDK and SYGVNS. With 1 base removed from V and 3 bases from J, the gap between germline ends came to 11 bases. CDR3 sequence: CASSESPFRTDTQYF. In nucleotides, the CDR3 is TGTGCCAGCAGTGAATCCCCGTTCCGTACAGATACGCAGTATTTT.

The chain combines TRBV2 with TRBJ1-2; weak D call: TRBD1 (5 bases). V gave up 6 bases and J gave up 4 bases, with 15 bases separating them. The germline gives CDR1 SNHLY, CDR2 FYNNEI. The CDR3 runs 14 residues. The CDR3: CASSQGYSSYGYTF. CDR3 nucleotides: TGTGCCAGCAGCCAGGGATATTCATCCTATGGCTACACCTTC.

This chain joins TRBV10-3 and TRBJ2-3; the D call may be TRBD1 or TRBD2 (5 bases each). Trimming took off 8 bases at V and 0 bases at J, with 12 bases between the two ends. The length of the CDR3 is 14 residues. Germline V CDR1 and CDR2: ENHRY, SYGVKD. The CDR3 protein is CAIRLGGSTDTQYF. As DNA, the CDR3 is TGTGCCATCCGACTTGGGGGTAGCACAGATACGCAGTATTTT.

This clone has only one observation. The chain links TRBV30 to TRBJ1-5; 7 bases fit TRBD1. CDR1 GTSNPN and CDR2 SVGIG come from the germline V gene (reference sequence). This CDR3 has 15 residues. Trimming took 4 bases from V and 6 from J; bases not matched to a gene: 12. The CDR3 region is CAWTPGQPKGQPQHF. The CDR3 bases are TGTGCCTGGACCCCGGGACAGCCTAAGGGTCAGCCCCAGCATTTT.

This clone was observed once. This sequence joins TRBV5-1 and TRBJ2-5; D possibly uses TRBD1 or TRBD2 (5 bases each). The CDR3 contains 14 residues. Trimming took 6 bases from V and 2 from J, leaving 14 bases between them. Germline V gene data show CDR1 as SGHRS and CDR2 as YFSETQ. The CDR3 here is CASTPRDGQETQYF. The CDR3 DNA reads as TGCGCCAGCACACCCCGGGACGGTCAAGAGACCCAGTACTTC.